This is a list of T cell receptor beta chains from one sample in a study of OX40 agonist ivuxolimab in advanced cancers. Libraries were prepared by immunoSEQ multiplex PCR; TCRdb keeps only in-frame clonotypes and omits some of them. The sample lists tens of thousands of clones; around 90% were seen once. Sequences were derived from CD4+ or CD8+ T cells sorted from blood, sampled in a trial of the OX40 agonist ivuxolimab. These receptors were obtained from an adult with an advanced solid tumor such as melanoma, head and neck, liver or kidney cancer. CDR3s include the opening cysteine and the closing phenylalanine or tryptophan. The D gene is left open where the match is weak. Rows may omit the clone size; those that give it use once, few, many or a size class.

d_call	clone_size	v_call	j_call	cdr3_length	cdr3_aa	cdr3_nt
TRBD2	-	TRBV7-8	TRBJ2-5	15	CASSLEAGGTETQYF	TGTGCCAGCAGCTTAGAGGCGGGGGGGACGGAGACCCAGTACTTC
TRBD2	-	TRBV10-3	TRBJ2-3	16	CAISESWRGDTDTQYF	TGTGCCATCAGTGAGTCGTGGCGGGGGGACACAGATACGCAGTATTTT
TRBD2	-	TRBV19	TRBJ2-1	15	CASNKGLADYNEQFF	TGTGCCAGTAACAAGGGACTAGCGGATTACAATGAGCAGTTCTTC
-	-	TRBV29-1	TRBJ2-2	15	CSVAGQGVNTGELFF	TGCAGCGTGGCGGGGCAGGGGGTGAACACCGGGGAGCTGTTTTTT
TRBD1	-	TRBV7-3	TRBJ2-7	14	CASSFGQGFYEQYF	TGTGCTAGCAGCTTTGGACAGGGGTTCTACGAGCAGTACTTC
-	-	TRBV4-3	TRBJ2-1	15	CASSQETGIGDEQFF	TGCGCCAGCAGCCAAGAAACGGGTATTGGGGATGAGCAGTTCTTC
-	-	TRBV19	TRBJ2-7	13	CASSITGAYEQYF	TGTGCCAGTAGTATTACGGGGGCCTACGAGCAGTACTTC
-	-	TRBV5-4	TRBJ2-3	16	CASSLGPADSTDTQYF	TGTGCCAGCAGCTTGGGGCCAGCGGACAGCACAGATACGCAGTATTTT
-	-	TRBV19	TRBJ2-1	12	CASSGEIDEQFF	TGTGCCAGTAGTGGCGAGATCGATGAGCAGTTCTTC
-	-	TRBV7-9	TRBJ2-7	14	CASSSRDGGNEQYF	TGTGCCAGCAGCTCCCGGGACGGGGGCAACGAGCAGTACTTC
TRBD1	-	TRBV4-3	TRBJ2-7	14	CASSVGQGTYEQYF	TGCGCCAGCAGCGTCGGACAGGGGACCTACGAGCAGTACTTC
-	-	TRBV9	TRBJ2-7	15	CASSVVPTASYEQYF	TGTGCCAGCAGCGTAGTTCCTACGGCCTCCTACGAGCAGTACTTC
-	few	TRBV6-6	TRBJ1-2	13	CATSGQPNYGYTF	TGTGCCACCTCCGGACAGCCTAACTATGGCTACACCTTC
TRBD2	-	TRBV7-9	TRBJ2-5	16	CASSPLAGGPGETQYF	TGTGCCAGCAGCCCCTTAGCGGGGGGGCCGGGAGAGACCCAGTACTTC
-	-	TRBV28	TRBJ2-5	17	CASSLSRTAALGETQYF	TGTGCCAGCAGTTTATCCCGGACAGCCGCATTGGGGGAGACCCAGTACTTC
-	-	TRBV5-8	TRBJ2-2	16	CATASGEISNTGELFF	TGTGCCACAGCTTCTGGGGAGATTTCGAACACCGGGGAGCTGTTTTTT
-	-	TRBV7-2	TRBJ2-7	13	CASSLAGLYEQYF	TGTGCCAGCAGCTTAGCGGGCCTCTACGAGCAGTACTTC
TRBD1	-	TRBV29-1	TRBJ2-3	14	CSAEGQGRVDTQYF	TGCAGCGCCGAGGGACAGGGGCGAGTCGATACGCAGTATTTT
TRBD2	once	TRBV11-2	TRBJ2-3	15	CASSLEGLAGYTQYF	TGTGCCAGCAGCTTAGAGGGACTAGCGGGGTATACGCAGTATTTT
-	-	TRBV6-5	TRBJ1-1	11	CASEWGTEAFF	TGTGCCAGCGAGTGGGGAACTGAAGCTTTCTTT
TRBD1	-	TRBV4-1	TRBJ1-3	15	CASSRDRGSGNTIYF	TGCGCCAGCAGCAGGGACAGGGGCTCTGGAAACACCATATATTTT
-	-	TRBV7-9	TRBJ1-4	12	CASGYINEKLFF	TGTGCCAGCGGATACATTAATGAAAAACTGTTTTTT
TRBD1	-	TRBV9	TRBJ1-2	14	CASSGQGLYYGYTF	TGTGCCAGCAGCGGACAGGGGTTATACTATGGCTACACCTTC
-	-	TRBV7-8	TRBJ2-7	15	CASSLMQTISYEQYF	TGTGCCAGCAGCTTAATGCAGACCATCTCCTACGAGCAGTACTTC
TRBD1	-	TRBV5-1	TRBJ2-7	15	CASSLGQGSAYEQYF	TGCGCCAGCAGCTTGGGACAGGGATCCGCCTACGAGCAGTACTTC
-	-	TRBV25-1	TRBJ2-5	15	CASSEYVGPQETQYF	TGTGCCAGCAGTGAATATGTGGGACCACAAGAGACCCAGTACTTC
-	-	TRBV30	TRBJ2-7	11	CAWSGGYEQYF	TGTGCCTGGAGTGGAGGATACGAGCAGTACTTC
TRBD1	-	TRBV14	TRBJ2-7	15	CASSQGDRGSYEQYF	TGTGCCAGCAGCCAAGGGGACAGGGGAAGCTACGAGCAGTACTTC
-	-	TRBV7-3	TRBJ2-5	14	CASSLNGGQETQYF	TGTGCCAGCAGCTTAAACGGGGGTCAAGAGACCCAGTACTTC
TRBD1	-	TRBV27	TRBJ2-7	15	CASTTRQGGYYEQYF	TGTGCCAGCACAACAAGACAGGGTGGGTACTACGAGCAGTACTTC
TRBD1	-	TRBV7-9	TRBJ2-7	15	CASSLEGQGAFEQYF	TGTGCCAGCAGCTTAGAAGGACAGGGGGCGTTCGAGCAGTACTTC
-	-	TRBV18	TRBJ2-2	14	CASSPPSNTGELFF	TGTGCCAGCTCACCACCGTCTAACACCGGGGAGCTGTTTTTT
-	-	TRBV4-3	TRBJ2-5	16	CASSQEPGVLGETQYF	TGCGCCAGCAGCCAAGAACCCGGGGTACTCGGAGAGACCCAGTACTTC
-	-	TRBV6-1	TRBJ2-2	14	CASSGGWDAGELFF	TGTGCCAGCAGCGGGGGTTGGGACGCCGGGGAGCTGTTTTTT